This entry is about one T cell receptor (beta chain). Which antigen it targets is not known. No much larger clonotype is one base removed from it; base qualities were not supplied. These data come from a study of OX40 agonist ivuxolimab in advanced cancers. With regard to the full study: Ivuxolimab, which targeted the costimulatory receptor OX40 (CD134), was an agonistic, fully human IgG2 monoclonal antibody. Of the roughly 52 patients in dose escalation, around 20 had hepatocellular carcinoma, roughly 15 had melanoma, 9 had renal cell carcinoma and 9 had head and neck cancer. Partial responses occurred in three dose-escalation patients: two with cutaneous melanoma and one with hepatocellular carcinoma. Peripheral TCRbeta sequencing was intended to test whether TCR sequence diversity was altered and clonal T-cell expansion was caused by ivuxolimab. The paper describes the monotherapy dose-escalation part (N of about 55 patients) of the phase I trial of ivuxolimab. Prior anti-PD-1, anti-PD-L1 or anti-CTLA-4 therapy was permitted, and checkpoint inhibitors had been received by less than 45% of dose-escalation patients. Intravenous ivuxolimab was administered to patients every 2 weeks at six dose levels: 0.01, 0.1, 0.3, 1.5, 3 and 10 mg/kg. In the dose-escalation cohort, 65% to 85% of patients were male, and the mean age was around 60 years with a range of about 20 to 79.

Trimming costs V 2 bases and J 0 bases, and their ends lie 5 bases apart. The CDR3 measures 12 amino acids from cysteine to phenylalanine. CDR3 DNA is the only sequence kept; it has 36 bases, read in frame from the first base. The germline V gene encodes CDR1 SQVTM and CDR2 ANQGSEA. Broader findings and caveats from the paper: Low levels of normalized T-cell clonal expansion were also shown by some nonresponding patients. In the 0.1-3.0 mg/kg groups, partial responders had among the lowest normalized peripheral clonal expansion, particularly in CD8+ T cells. Clonal expansion of both CD4+ and CD8+ blood T cells was observed from baseline to week 6 at doses 0.1 to 3.0 mg/kg. The antigen specificity of the peripheral T cells that underwent clonal expansion was not determined. After ivuxolimab, more expanded clones were found on average in CD8+ T cells than in CD4+ T cells.

For sequencing of the TCRbeta CDR3 region, genomic DNA was extracted from the sorted cells. The immunoSEQ Assay was used to sequence the TCRbeta CDR3 regions. TCRdb stores this immuneACCESS table with in-frame sequences only. Part of the clones is absent; in the studies checked, under half of the shortfall reflects unresolved V genes, and no reason is known for the rest. The sample table shows tens of thousands of clones, and about 90% are seen once. The ten largest clones take up about 1.3% of the sample. The trial excluded patients who had a history of autoimmune disease or were on systemic immunosuppression. Peripheral blood for TCR sequencing was drawn from every dose cohort at baseline, at cycle 4 day 1 and at cycle 7 day 1. Samples were obtained from an open-label, multicenter, first-in-human phase I dose-escalation trial of ivuxolimab. Adults with locally advanced or metastatic melanoma, renal cell, hepatocellular, or head and neck squamous cell carcinoma were enrolled in the trial. Before TCR sequencing, CD4+ T cells and CD8+ T cells from peripheral blood were sorted into separate populations.

This receptor was obtained from an adult with an advanced solid tumor such as melanoma, head and neck, liver or kidney cancer. In this chain, TRBV29-1 is recombined with TRBJ2-7; a confident D gene designation cannot be given. The sequencing used CD4+ or CD8+ T cells sorted from blood, collected in a trial of the OX40 agonist ivuxolimab. Here is the DNA: TGCAGCGTTGAAACAGCCTCCTACGAGCAGTACTTC. It translates to CSVETASYEQYF.